The 2 T cell receptor beta chains below come from one sample, sequenced in a study of shared clonotypes between healthy human individuals. Repertoires were generated with immunoSEQ multiplex PCR, while TCRdb's copy carries only in-frame clones and drops some. The data contain about 2.4 million clones, 90% to 95% of them seen just once; the ten biggest clones take up 0.13% to 0.15%. The sample was naive CD4+ T cells sorted from blood. Specified subset: CD45RA+ positively selected. Receptor source: a man in his late teens or twenties in good health.

This chain links TRBV5-6 with TRBJ2-3, with TRBD2 identical over 13 bases. CDR1 and CDR2 from the germline V gene are SGHDT and YYEEEE. CDR3 length: 17 residues. The V and J ends lost 4 bases and 4 bases, in that order; junction bases with no gene match: 9. CDR3 in amino acids: CASSVTSGGRSADTQYF. CDR3 nucleotide sequence: TGTGCCAGCAGCGTGACTAGCGGGGGGAGGTCGGCAGATACGCAGTATTTT.

This clone was seen once. The chain is built from TRBV5-1 and TRBJ2-1, with 8 bases fitting TRBD1. This CDR3 is built from 14 residues. CDR1 is SGHRS, CDR2 YFSETQ, per germline. The junction had 7 bases not matched to a gene; V was cut back by 5 bases and J by 6 bases. In DNA, the CDR3 is TGCGCCAGCAGTCTAGGACAGGGTATCAATGAGCAGTTCTTC. Encoded protein: CASSLGQGINEQFF.